This T cell receptor beta chain was captured by sequencing in a study of blood T cell repertoires in COVID-19. Using immunoSEQ multiplex PCR, the repertoire was profiled, and TCRdb retains in-frame clones only, with some absent. The repertoire holds more than 150,000 clones, with around 87% as singletons. The clonotype comes from a man aged 45-65 years with acute or convalescent COVID-19. Sequenced input: peripheral blood.

The CDR3 bases are TGTGCCACCAGTGATTTCGGCGGGCAGAGCACAGATACGCAGTATTTT. It translates to CATSDFGGQSTDTQYF. The chain recombines TRBV24-1 with TRBJ2-3, with D perhaps TRBD2 (5 bases). V was cut by 1 base and J by 0 bases, with 10 bases left in between. Germline lookup yields CDR1 KGHDR and CDR2 SFDVKD. CDR3 size: 16 residues.